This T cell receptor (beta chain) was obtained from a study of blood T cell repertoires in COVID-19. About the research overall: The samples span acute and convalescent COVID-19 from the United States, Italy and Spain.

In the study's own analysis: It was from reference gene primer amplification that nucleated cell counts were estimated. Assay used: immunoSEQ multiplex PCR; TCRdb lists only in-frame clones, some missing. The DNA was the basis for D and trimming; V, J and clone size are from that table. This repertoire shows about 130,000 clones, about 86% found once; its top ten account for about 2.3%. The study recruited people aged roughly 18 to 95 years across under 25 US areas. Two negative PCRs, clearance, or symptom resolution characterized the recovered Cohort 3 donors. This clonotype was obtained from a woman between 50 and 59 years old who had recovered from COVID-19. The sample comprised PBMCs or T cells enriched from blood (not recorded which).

CDR3 sequence (DNA): TGCGCCAGCAGCTTGGGACAGGACCGGAATCAGCCCCAGCATTTT. It specifies CASSLGQDRNQPQHF. The chain joins TRBV5-1 to TRBJ1-5; possibly TRBD1 for D (6 bases). Germline assignment: CDR1 SGHRS and CDR2 YFSETQ. The CDR3 extends over 15 amino acids. Trimming stripped 0 bases from V and 4 bases from J, with 11 bases between.